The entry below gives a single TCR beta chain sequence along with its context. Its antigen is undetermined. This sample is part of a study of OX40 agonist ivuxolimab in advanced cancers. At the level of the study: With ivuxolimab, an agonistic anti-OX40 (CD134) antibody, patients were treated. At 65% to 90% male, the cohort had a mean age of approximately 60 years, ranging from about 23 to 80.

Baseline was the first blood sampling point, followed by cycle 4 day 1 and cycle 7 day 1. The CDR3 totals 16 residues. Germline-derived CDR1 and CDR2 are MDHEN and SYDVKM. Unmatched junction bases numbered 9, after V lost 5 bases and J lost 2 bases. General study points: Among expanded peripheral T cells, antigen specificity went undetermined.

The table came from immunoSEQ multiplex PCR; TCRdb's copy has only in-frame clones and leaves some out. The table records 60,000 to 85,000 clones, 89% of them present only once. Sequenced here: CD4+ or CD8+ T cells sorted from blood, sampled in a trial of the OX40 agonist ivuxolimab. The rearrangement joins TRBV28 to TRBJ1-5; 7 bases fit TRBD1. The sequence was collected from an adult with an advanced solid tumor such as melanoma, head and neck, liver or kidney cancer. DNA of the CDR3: TGTGCCAGCAGTCCCAGACAGGGAGTTGGCAATCAGCCCCAGCATTTT. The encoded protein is CASSPRQGVGNQPQHF.